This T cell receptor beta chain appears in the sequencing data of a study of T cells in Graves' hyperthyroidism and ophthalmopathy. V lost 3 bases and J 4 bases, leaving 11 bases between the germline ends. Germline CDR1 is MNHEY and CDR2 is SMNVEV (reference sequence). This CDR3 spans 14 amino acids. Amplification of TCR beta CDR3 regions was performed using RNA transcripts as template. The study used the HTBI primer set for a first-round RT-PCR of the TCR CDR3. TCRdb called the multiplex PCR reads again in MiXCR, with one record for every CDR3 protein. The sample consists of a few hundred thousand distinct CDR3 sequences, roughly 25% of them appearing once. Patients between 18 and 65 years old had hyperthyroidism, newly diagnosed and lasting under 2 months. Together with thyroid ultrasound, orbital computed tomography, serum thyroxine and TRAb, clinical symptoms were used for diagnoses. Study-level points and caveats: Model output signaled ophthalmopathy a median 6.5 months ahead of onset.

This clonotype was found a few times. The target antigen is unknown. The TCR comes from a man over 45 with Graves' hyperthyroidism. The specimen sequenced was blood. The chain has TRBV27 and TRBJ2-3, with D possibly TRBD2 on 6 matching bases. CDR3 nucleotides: TGTGCCAGCAGTTTCGCCGGGAGCGCAGATACGCAGTATTTT. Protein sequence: CASSFAGSADTQYF.